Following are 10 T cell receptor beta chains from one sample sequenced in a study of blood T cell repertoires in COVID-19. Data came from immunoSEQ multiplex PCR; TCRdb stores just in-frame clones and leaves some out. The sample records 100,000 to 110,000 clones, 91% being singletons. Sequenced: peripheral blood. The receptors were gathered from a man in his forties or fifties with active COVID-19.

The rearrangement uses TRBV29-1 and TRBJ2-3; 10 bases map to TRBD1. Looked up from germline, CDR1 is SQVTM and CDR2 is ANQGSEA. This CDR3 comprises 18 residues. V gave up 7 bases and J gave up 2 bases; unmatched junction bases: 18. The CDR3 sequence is CSARDRGVNWPLTDTQYF. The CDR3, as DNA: TGCAGCGCCAGGGACAGGGGTGTTAATTGGCCTCTCACAGATACGCAGTATTTT.

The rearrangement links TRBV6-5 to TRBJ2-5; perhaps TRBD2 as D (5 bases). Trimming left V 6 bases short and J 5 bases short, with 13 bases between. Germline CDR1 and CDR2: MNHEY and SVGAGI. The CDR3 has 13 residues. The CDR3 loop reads CASSAGLRETQYF. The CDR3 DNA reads TGTGCCAGCAGCGCCGGACTGCGGGAGACCCAGTACTTC.

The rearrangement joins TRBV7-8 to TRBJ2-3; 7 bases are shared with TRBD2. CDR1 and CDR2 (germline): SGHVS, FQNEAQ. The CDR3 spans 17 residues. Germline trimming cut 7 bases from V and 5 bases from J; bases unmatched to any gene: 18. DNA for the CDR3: TGTGCCAGCATCCGGTGGGAGGGAGTGCAACCCGGAGATACGCAGTATTTT. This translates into CASIRWEGVQPGDTQYF.

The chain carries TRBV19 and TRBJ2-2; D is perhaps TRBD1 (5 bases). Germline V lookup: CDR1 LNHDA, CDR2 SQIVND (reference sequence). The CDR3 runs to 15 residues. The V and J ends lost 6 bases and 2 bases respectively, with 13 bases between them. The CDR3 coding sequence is TGTGCCAGTAGCTGGCGCAGGGATAACACCGGGGAGCTGTTTTTT. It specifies CASSWRRDNTGELFF.

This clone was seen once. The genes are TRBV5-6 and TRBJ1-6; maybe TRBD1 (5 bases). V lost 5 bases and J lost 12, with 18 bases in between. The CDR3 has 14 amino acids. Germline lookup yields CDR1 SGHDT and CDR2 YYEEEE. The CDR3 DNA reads TGTGCCAGCAGTTGGGGCGGCCAATACGGACCCCTCCACTTT. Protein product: CASSWGGQYGPLHF.

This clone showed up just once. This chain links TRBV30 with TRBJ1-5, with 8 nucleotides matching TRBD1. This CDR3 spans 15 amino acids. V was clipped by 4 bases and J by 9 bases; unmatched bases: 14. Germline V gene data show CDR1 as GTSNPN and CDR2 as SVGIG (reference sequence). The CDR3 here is CAWNGGTGRASPQHF. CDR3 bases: TGTGCCTGGAACGGCGGGACAGGCCGGGCTTCGCCCCAGCATTTT.

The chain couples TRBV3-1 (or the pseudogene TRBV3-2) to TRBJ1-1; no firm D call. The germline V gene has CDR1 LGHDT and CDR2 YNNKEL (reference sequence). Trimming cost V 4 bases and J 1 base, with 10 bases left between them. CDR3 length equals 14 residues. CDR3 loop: CASSPYRRNTEAFF. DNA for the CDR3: TGTGCCAGCAGCCCATACCGTAGGAACACTGAAGCTTTCTTT.

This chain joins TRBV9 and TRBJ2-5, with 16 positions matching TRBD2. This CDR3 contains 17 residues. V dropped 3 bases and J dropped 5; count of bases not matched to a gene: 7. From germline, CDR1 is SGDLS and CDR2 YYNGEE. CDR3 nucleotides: TGTGCCAGCAGCGCCGGGACTAGCGGGAGGGCCGAGGAGACCCAGTACTTC. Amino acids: CASSAGTSGRAEETQYF.

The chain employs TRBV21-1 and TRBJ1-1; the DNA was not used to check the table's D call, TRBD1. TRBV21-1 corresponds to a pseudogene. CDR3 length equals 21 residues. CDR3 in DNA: TGTGCCAGCAGCGGGATCGACTCGACGCGAGGCACACAGGCCTTGAACACTGAAGCTTTCTTT. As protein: CASSGIDSTRGTQALNTEAFF.

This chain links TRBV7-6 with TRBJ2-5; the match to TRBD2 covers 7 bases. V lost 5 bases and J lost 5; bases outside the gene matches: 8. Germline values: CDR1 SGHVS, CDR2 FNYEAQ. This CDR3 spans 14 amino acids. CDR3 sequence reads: CASSALGGTETQYF. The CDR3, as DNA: TGTGCCAGCAGCGCCCTGGGGGGGACGGAGACCCAGTACTTC.